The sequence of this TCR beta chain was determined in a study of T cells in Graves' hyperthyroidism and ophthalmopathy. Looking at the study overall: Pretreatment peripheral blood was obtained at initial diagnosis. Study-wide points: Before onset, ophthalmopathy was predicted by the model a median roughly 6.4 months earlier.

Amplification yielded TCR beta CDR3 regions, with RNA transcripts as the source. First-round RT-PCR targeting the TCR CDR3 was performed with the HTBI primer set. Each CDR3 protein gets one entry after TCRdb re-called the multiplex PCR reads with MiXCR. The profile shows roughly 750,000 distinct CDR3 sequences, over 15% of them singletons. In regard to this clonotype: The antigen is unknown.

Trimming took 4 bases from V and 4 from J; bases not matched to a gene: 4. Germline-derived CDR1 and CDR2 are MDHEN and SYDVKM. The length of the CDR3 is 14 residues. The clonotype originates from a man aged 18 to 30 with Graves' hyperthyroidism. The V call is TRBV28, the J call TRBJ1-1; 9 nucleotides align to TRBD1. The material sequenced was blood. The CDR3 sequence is CASSSGTGFTEAFF. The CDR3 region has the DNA TGTGCCAGCAGTTCGGGGACAGGGTTCACTGAAGCTTTCTTT.